The next 21 T cell receptor beta chains were all read from a single sample in a study of shared clonotypes between healthy human individuals (dated by TCRdb to between 2020 and 2021). CD8 naive samples were CD45RO-negative cells positively selected for CCR7, giving a CD45RA+CCR7+ population that excluded TemRA cells. The receptor library was made with the immunoSEQ multiplex PCR assay. Entries here come from immuneACCESS through TCRdb and include only in-frame sequences with V and J called. Some clones fail to appear in such tables; in the studies checked, an unresolved V gene covers under half of the shortfall, and the cause of the remainder is unknown. The sample table shows under 700,000 clones, and 90% to 95% are seen once. The top ten clonotypes cover over 0.09% of the sample. Input material: naive CD8+ T cells sorted from blood. The cell subset or site label on this specimen signifies: CD45RA+CCR7+. The receptors were sampled from a woman aged 25 to 39 in good health.

The rearrangement links TRBV5-6 to TRBJ2-1; the D gene could be TRBD1 or TRBD2 (5 bases each). Trimming cost V 0 bases and J 0 bases, with 13 bases left between them. CDR3 length equals 17 residues. The germline V gene encodes CDR1 SGHDT and CDR2 YYEEEE. The DNA of the CDR3 is TGTGCCAGCAGCTTGGCTCCGGGACCTTCCTCCTACAATGAGCAGTTCTTC. Translated, it gives CASSLAPGPSSYNEQFF.

The chain uses TRBV6-5 and TRBJ2-7; D might be TRBD1 or TRBD2, each matching 5 bases. The length of the CDR3 is 13 residues. Germline lookup yields CDR1 MNHEY and CDR2 SVGAGI. V shed 8 bases and J shed 9 bases, with 20 bases lying between them. The CDR3 coding sequence is TGTGCCAGCTCCCCTACGGGGACGCACGGGCAGTACTTC. Translating gives CASSPTGTHGQYF.

The genes are TRBV4-1 and TRBJ2-5; no clear D gene. This CDR3 region has 14 residues. Trimming shortened V by 2 bases and J by 4 bases, and 11 bases separated the two germline ends. CDR1 and CDR2 (germline): MGHRA, YSYEKL. The CDR3 nucleotides are TGCGCCAGCAGCCAAACCGCAGGTATAGAGACCCAGTACTTC. Its translation is CASSQTAGIETQYF.

The chain combines TRBV30 with TRBJ2-2, with 10 nucleotides matching TRBD2. This CDR3 contains 14 residues. Trimming removed 6 bases from V and 4 bases from J; junction bases left unmatched: 5. CDR1 and CDR2 (germline): GTSNPN, SVGIG (reference sequence). CDR3 in DNA: TGTGCCTGTCTTAGCGGGAGGCCCACCGGGGAGCTGTTTTTT. This translates into CACLSGRPTGELFF.

The genes are TRBV15 and TRBJ2-1; 15 bases line up with TRBD2. The CDR3 is 17 residues long. Germline V CDR1 and CDR2: LNHNV, YYDKDF (reference sequence). The V and J ends lost 0 bases and 8 bases, in that order; junction bases with no gene match: 5. The CDR3 bases are TGTGCCACCAGCAGAGATGGGACTAGCGGGAGGCGAGATGAGCAGTTCTTC. Translation gives CATSRDGTSGRRDEQFF.

This clone was counted only a few times. V is TRBV9 and J is TRBJ2-7, with D uncertain. Germline CDR1 and CDR2: SGDLS and YYNGEE. The CDR3 contains 13 residues. The V and J ends lost 2 bases and 3 bases respectively, with 9 bases between them. CDR3 DNA: TGTGCCAGCAGCGTTGACGGGCTCTACGAGCAGTACTTC. It codes for CASSVDGLYEQYF. Using reference TRBV9 and TRBJ2-7 for the parts outside the CDR3, the full variable domain is DSGVTQTPKHLITATGQRVTLRCSPRSGDLSVYWYQQSLDQGLQFLIQYYNGEERAKGNILERFSAQQFPDLHSELNLSSLELGDSALYFCASSVDGLYEQYFGPGTRLTVT.

The chain has TRBV7-6 and TRBJ2-7; 7 bases match TRBD2. V trimming: 5 bases; J trimming: 3 bases; junction bases outside the gene matches: 10. CDR3 length: 15 amino acids. From germline, CDR1 is SGHVS and CDR2 FNYEAQ. CDR3 protein: CASSRERTSYYEQYF. The CDR3, as DNA: TGTGCCAGCAGCAGAGAGAGGACTAGTTACTACGAGCAGTACTTC. Together with reference TRBV7-6 and TRBJ2-7, the CDR3 gives the full variable domain: GAGVSQSPRYKVTKRGQDVALRCDPISGHVSLYWYRQALGQGPEFLTYFNYEAQQDKSGLPNDRFSAERPEGSISTLTIQRTEQRDSAMYRCASSRERTSYYEQYFGPGTRLTVT.

This rearrangement joins TRBV11-2 to TRBJ2-1; 7 nucleotides line up with TRBD1. Germline V lookup: CDR1 SGHAT, CDR2 FQNNGV. The V gene end was trimmed by 5 bases and the J gene end by 0 bases; junction bases not matched to a gene: 10. The CDR3 covers 17 residues. CDR3 region: CASSPRDSRSSYNEQFF. CDR3 DNA sequence: TGTGCCAGCAGCCCTCGGGACAGCCGAAGCTCCTACAATGAGCAGTTCTTC.

The V and J genes are TRBV6-6 and TRBJ2-1, with 9 bases aligning to TRBD2. CDR3 size: 16 residues. In germline, CDR1 is MNHNY, CDR2 SVGAGI (reference sequence). After removal of 5 bases from V and 5 bases from J, the junction contained 10 bases not matched to a gene. CDR3 sequence reads: CASSKYRLAEHNEQFF. The CDR3, as DNA: TGTGCCAGCAGTAAATACCGACTAGCGGAGCACAATGAGCAGTTCTTC.

V and J are TRBV19 and TRBJ1-5; 7 bases map to TRBD1. The V gene's germline CDR1 is LNHDA and CDR2 SQIVND (reference sequence). Trimming cost V 2 bases and J 2 bases; bases outside gene matches: 6. The CDR3 extends over 16 amino acids. CDR3 nucleotide sequence: TGTGCCAGTAGTATATTGGCAGGGGGACGCAATCAGCCCCAGCATTTT. Encoded protein: CASSILAGGRNQPQHF.

The chain is built from TRBV6-1 and TRBJ1-5; D is perhaps TRBD1 (5 bases). This CDR3 is built from 15 residues. The V gene's germline CDR1 is MNHNS and CDR2 SASEGT. Trimming took off 5 bases at V and 2 bases at J, with 13 bases between the two ends. In nucleotides, the CDR3 is TGTGCCAGCAGTCTTTGGGGGTACGGCAATCAGCCCCAGCATTTT. Translation gives CASSLWGYGNQPQHF.

The chain employs TRBV7-8 and TRBJ2-1, with D perhaps being TRBD1 or TRBD2 (5 bases each). The CDR3 is made up of 14 amino acids. The germline V and J ends were trimmed by 5 bases and 9 bases, with 17 bases remaining between them. Germline V lookup: CDR1 SGHVS, CDR2 FQNEAQ. The CDR3 region is CASSKGPVRIEQFF. In DNA form, the CDR3 reads TGTGCCAGCAGCAAGGGACCGGTGCGGATTGAGCAGTTCTTC. The entire variable domain, with the rest obtained from reference TRBV7-8 and TRBJ2-1, is as follows: GAGVSQSPRYKVAKRGQDVALRCDPISGHVSLFWYQQALGQGPEFLTYFQNEAQLDKSGLPSDRFFAERPEGSVSTLKIQRTQQEDSAVYLCASSKGPVRIEQFFGPGTRLTVL.

The rearrangement joins TRBV7-3 to TRBJ2-1, with 9 nucleotides matching TRBD2. The CDR3 length is 16 residues. J lost 5 bases, V lost 0 bases, and 5 bases had no gene match. Per the germline V gene, CDR1 is SGHTA and CDR2 is FQGTGA. CDR3 residues: CASSLTASGIDNEQFF. The CDR3 DNA sequence: TGTGCCAGCAGCTTAACAGCTAGCGGGATTGACAATGAGCAGTTCTTC.

The chain couples TRBV19 to TRBJ1-5; 7 bases align to TRBD1. Germline-derived CDR1 and CDR2 are LNHDA and SQIVND (reference sequence). The trim removed 7 bases at V and 2 bases at J, leaving 8 bases unmatched. This CDR3 is built from 15 residues. CDR3 nucleotide sequence: TGTGCCAGTACCACAGGGGATTGGGGCAATCAGCCCCAGCATTTT. This translates into CASTTGDWGNQPQHF.

This chain connects TRBV2 to TRBJ2-7, with D tentatively TRBD1 or TRBD2 (5 bases each). From germline, CDR1 is SNHLY and CDR2 FYNNEI. The CDR3 sequence is 12 residues long. V was shortened by 11 bases and J by 0 bases, with 11 bases between the two germline ends. The CDR3 sequence: CAYGTASYEQYF. The DNA for the CDR3 is TGTGCCTACGGGACGGCCTCCTACGAGCAGTACTTC.

The V gene is TRBV27, the J gene TRBJ1-1; 10 bases match TRBD1. The CDR3 runs to 12 residues. In germline, CDR1 is MNHEY, CDR2 SMNVEV (reference sequence). Trimming at V came to 3 bases and at J to 13 bases, leaving 5 bases not matched to a gene. The CDR3 protein is CASSFPGTGVFF. The CDR3 nucleotides are TGTGCCAGCAGTTTTCCCGGGACAGGGGTTTTCTTT.

The J gene is TRBJ1-3, the V gene TRBV28; D remains ambiguous. CDR3 length: 13 residues. Germline CDR1 and CDR2: MDHEN and SYDVKM. The V gene lost 4 bases and the J gene lost 3 bases, with 7 bases spanning the gap. The CDR3 spells CASSWALGNTIYF. The CDR3 DNA sequence: TGTGCCAGCAGTTGGGCCCTTGGAAACACCATATATTTT.

The genes are TRBV28 and TRBJ1-5; 8 bases agree with TRBD1. V trimming: 3 bases; J trimming: 2 bases; junction bases outside the gene matches: 3. CDR3 length equals 15 residues. Germline V gene lookup returns CDR1 MDHEN and CDR2 SYDVKM. This CDR3 is CASSFQGARNQPQHF. The DNA of the CDR3 is TGTGCCAGCAGTTTTCAGGGGGCTCGCAATCAGCCCCAGCATTTT.

The chain is built from TRBV4-1 and TRBJ2-7; a possible D gene is TRBD2 (5 bases). Germline lookup yields CDR1 MGHRA and CDR2 YSYEKL. This CDR3 has 13 amino acids. Trimming removed 3 bases from V and 2 bases from J, with 8 bases in between. The CDR3: CASSQRVTYEQYF. The CDR3 DNA reads TGCGCCAGCAGCCAGCGGGTAACCTACGAGCAGTACTTC.

This clone was seen just once. This sequence joins TRBV5-1 and TRBJ2-7, with TRBD2 identical over 7 bases. The length of the CDR3 is 15 residues. Germline values: CDR1 SGHRS, CDR2 YFSETQ. Trimming removed 4 bases from V and 5 bases from J; junction bases left unmatched: 12. CDR3: CASSQTSPTWDEQYF. The DNA of the CDR3 is TGCGCCAGCAGCCAGACTAGCCCCACCTGGGACGAGCAGTACTTC.

The gene calls are TRBV5-6 and TRBJ1-5; D gene uncertain. Germline assignment: CDR1 SGHDT and CDR2 YYEEEE. The CDR3 runs 13 residues. V lost 4 bases, J lost 7 bases, and 12 bases lay in between. The CDR3 here is CASSPKPGQPQHF. CDR3 nucleotides: TGTGCCAGCAGCCCTAAACCCGGGCAGCCCCAGCATTTT.